The entry below gives a single TCR beta chain sequence along with its context. The entry originates in a study of blood T cell repertoires in COVID-19. Germline trimming cut 0 bases from V and 4 bases from J; bases unmatched to any gene: 9. CDR1 and CDR2 from the germline V gene are SNHLY and FYNNEI. This CDR3 region has 16 residues. Clones were sequenced by immunoSEQ multiplex PCR, and TCRdb holds only the in-frame ones, with some missing. The repertoire includes fewer than 150,000 clones, under 90% of them detected once, and 5% to 7.5% sits in the top ten. The gene calls are TRBV2 and TRBJ2-7, with 7 bases aligning to TRBD1. The sequence was collected from a human donor in a cohort sampled during active COVID-19. Sequenced sample: peripheral blood. CDR3: CASSEATGQNFYEQYF. CDR3 in DNA: TGTGCCAGCAGTGAAGCAACGGGACAGAATTTTTACGAGCAGTACTTC.